The 24 T cell receptor beta chains given below trace back to one sample, sequenced in a study of early T cells in non-severe SARS-CoV-2 infection. TCRdb reprocessed the 5' RACE reads via MiXCR and lists one record per CDR3 protein. The sample shows under 85,000 distinct CDR3 sequences, 5% of them seen only once. The sample here was whole blood, taken at baseline. The receptors shown here come from an adult who was a healthcare worker with PCR-confirmed SARS-CoV-2 infection or an uninfected control (not recorded which).

This sequence joins TRBV5-1 and TRBJ2-2; 12 bases match TRBD2. V shed 4 bases, J shed 4 bases, and the junction held 2 bases outside the gene matches. This CDR3 contains 15 residues. Germline V gene data show CDR1 as SGHRS and CDR2 as YFSETQ. CDR3 sequence reads: CASSRTSGTTGELFF. The CDR3, as DNA: TGCGCCAGCAGCCGGACTAGCGGGACCACCGGGGAGCTGTTTTTT.

The chain uses TRBV30 and TRBJ2-1; D gene ambiguous. V dropped 3 bases and J dropped 4 bases, with 4 bases sitting between them. Germline V gene data show CDR1 as GTSNPN and CDR2 as SVGIG (reference sequence). CDR3 length: 11 amino acids. The CDR3 is CAWREYNEQFF. Written as DNA, the CDR3 is TGTGCCTGGAGAGAGTACAATGAGCAGTTCTTC.

There are many counts of this clonotype. The chain uses TRBV4-1 and TRBJ2-7; 8 nucleotides agree with TRBD2. The germline CDR1 and CDR2 sequences are MGHRA and YSYEKL. The J segment lost 6 bases and the V segment lost 3 bases, leaving 7 bases of the junction unmatched. The CDR3 is 14 amino acids. CDR3 DNA sequence: TGCGCCAGCAGCCACCGACTAGCGCGACCCGAGCAGTACTTC. Protein sequence: CASSHRLARPEQYF.

Concerning this clonotype itself: This may be a read error: a much more frequent sequence differs by one nucleotide. The CDR3 does not close with the conserved phenylalanine or tryptophan, likely indicating a read error. The chain uses TRBV5-1 and TRBJ2-7; TRBD2 matches 8 bases. The CDR3 contains 14 residues. Trimming at V came to 4 bases and at J to 9 bases, leaving 12 bases not matched to a gene. From germline, CDR1 is SGHRS and CDR2 YFSETQ. DNA of the CDR3: TGCGCCAGCAGCCCATTATCCGGGAGGGCCGCGCAGTACTCC. Translation: CASSPLSGRAAQYS.

This clonotype was seen at least ten times. This chain connects TRBV12-3 or TRBV12-4 to TRBJ1-5, with a possible D match to TRBD1 (5 bases). The CDR3 is 14 residues long. V was pared by 6 bases and J by 4 bases, with 13 bases between. In nucleotides, the CDR3 is TGTGCCAGCAGCCCCCAGGGCCTAAATCAGCCCCAGCATTTT. This encodes CASSPQGLNQPQHF.

This clonotype was counted many times. This rearrangement joins TRBV15 to TRBJ2-1; D remains unclear. The CDR3 extends over 12 amino acids. Germline CDR1 is LNHNV and CDR2 is YYDKDF (reference sequence). Trimming cost V 2 bases and J 8 bases, with 7 bases left between them. The CDR3 sequence is CATSRPWDEQFF. CDR3 coding DNA: TGTGCCACCAGCAGACCATGGGATGAGCAGTTCTTC.

This clonotype was counted many times. The CDR3 nucleotides are TGTGCCAGGACAATCTCGACAAAGCGGCGGGGCACAGATACGCAGTATTTT. This gives the protein CARTISTKRRGTDTQYF. V usage is TRBV2 and J usage is TRBJ2-3, with D possibly being TRBD2 (5 bases). V was shortened by 9 bases and J by 1 base, with 23 bases between the two germline ends. The CDR3 is 17 residues long. CDR1 and CDR2 (germline): SNHLY, FYNNEI.

Ten or more counts support this clonotype. The chain employs TRBV11-3 and TRBJ2-7, with TRBD1 identical over 7 bases. This CDR3 contains 12 residues. J was trimmed by 7 bases and V by 6 bases; bases with no gene match: 6. The germline gives CDR1 SGHNT, CDR2 YENEEA. CDR3 in amino acids: CASSRQGGEQYF. The DNA for the CDR3 is TGTGCCAGCAGTCGACAGGGCGGGGAGCAGTACTTC.

This clonotype was observed at least ten times. This chain uses TRBV7-9 with TRBJ2-1; TRBD2 matches at 10 bases. This CDR3 region has 14 residues. Per the germline V gene, CDR1 is SEHNR and CDR2 is FQNEAQ (reference sequence). The trim removed 4 bases at V and 7 bases at J, leaving 4 bases unmatched. The CDR3 sequence: CASSSSGSLNEQFF. DNA of the CDR3: TGTGCCAGCAGCTCTAGCGGGAGCCTTAATGAGCAGTTCTTC.

Only a few counts were recorded for this clonotype. The rearrangement links TRBV9 to TRBJ1-1; the D is unclear. The CDR3 length is 21 residues. With 2 bases removed from V and 0 bases from J, the gap between germline ends came to 29 bases. Germline CDR1 reads SGDLS; CDR2 reads YYNGEE. CDR3 residues: CASSVPPTHPTVREMNTEAFF. The CDR3 region has the DNA TGTGCCAGCAGCGTCCCCCCAACCCATCCGACGGTCCGCGAGATGAACACTGAAGCTTTCTTT.

This clonotype was seen at least ten times. The chain joins TRBV4-1 to TRBJ1-2; tentatively, D is TRBD1 (6 bases). The CDR3 is 15 residues long. Germline lookup yields CDR1 MGHRA and CDR2 YSYEKL. V was clipped by 4 bases and J by 4 bases, with 16 bases between them. CDR3 in DNA: TGCGCCAGCAGCCTCTTGTCAGGGGAGGGCTATGGCTACACCTTC. The encoded protein is CASSLLSGEGYGYTF.

The rearrangement uses TRBV29-1 and TRBJ1-5, with 9 bases matching TRBD1. The germline gives CDR1 SQVTM, CDR2 ANQGSEA. The CDR3 is 13 residues long. CDR3 bases: TGCAGTGCTGGGACAGGGAAATCTCAGCCCCAGCATTTT. Translating gives CSAGTGKSQPQHF.

The chain carries TRBV7-8 and TRBJ2-1; weak D call: TRBD2 (6 bases). The CDR3 sequence is 15 residues long. CDR1 is SGHVS and CDR2 is FQNEAQ in the germline V gene. Trimming cost V 5 bases and J 4 bases, with 15 bases left between them. CDR3 residues: CASSRRMGGYNEQFF. The CDR3 DNA reads TGTGCCAGCAGCCGTAGGATGGGGGGTTACAATGAGCAGTTCTTC.

There are a few counts of this clonotype. The chain links TRBV19 to TRBJ2-1; D perhaps matches TRBD1 (5 bases). This CDR3 is built from 15 residues. V was cut by 0 bases and J by 6 bases, with 12 bases left in between. Germline CDR1 and CDR2: LNHDA and SQIVND (reference sequence). The CDR3 spells CASSIDRYTGNEQFF. CDR3 DNA: TGTGCCAGTAGTATAGACCGTTATACAGGCAATGAGCAGTTCTTC.

J is TRBJ2-1 and V is TRBV11-2; 7 bases are a match to TRBD2. V shed 1 base, J shed 4 bases, and the junction held 4 bases outside the gene matches. Germline CDR1 and CDR2: SGHAT and FQNNGV. The length of the CDR3 is 15 residues. Here the CDR3 DNA reads TGTGCCAGCAGCTTAGGGTCTAGCGGTTACAATGAGCAGTTCTTC. This encodes CASSLGSSGYNEQFF.

The V and J genes are TRBV2 and TRBJ2-1; 9 positions match TRBD2. CDR3 length: 16 amino acids. J lost 1 base, V lost 1 base, and 2 bases had no gene match. Germline V gene data show CDR1 as SNHLY and CDR2 as FYNNEI. The CDR3 reads CASSEELAGSYNEQFF. The CDR3, as DNA: TGTGCCAGCAGTGAAGAGCTAGCGGGGTCCTACAATGAGCAGTTCTTC.

Many counts were recorded for this clonotype. The chain carries TRBV5-5 and TRBJ2-7, with 10 positions matching TRBD2. The trim removed 6 bases at V and 0 bases at J, leaving 6 bases unmatched. The germline gives CDR1 SGHKS, CDR2 YYEKEE (reference sequence). This CDR3 contains 15 residues. The CDR3 nucleotides are TGTGCCAGCACCCTAGGACTAGCGGCCTCCTACGAGCAGTACTTC. Amino acids: CASTLGLAASYEQYF.

The chain couples TRBV10-2 to TRBJ2-2; D gene unclear. Germline CDR1 and CDR2: WSHSY and SAAADI. The CDR3 is 13 residues long. V lost 3 bases to trimming and J lost 8 bases, with 10 bases between them. Written as DNA, the CDR3 is TGCGCCAGCAGTGAAATGGCCCGGGGGGAGCTGTTTTTT. Translating it yields CASSEMARGELFF.

This clonotype has at least ten counts. The genes are TRBV7-9 and TRBJ1-1; TRBD1 is a possible D gene (6 bases). The V gene lost 5 bases and the J gene lost 7 bases, with 23 bases spanning the gap. The CDR3 totals 16 residues. CDR1 and CDR2 from the germline V gene are SEHNR and FQNEAQ (reference sequence). The CDR3 DNA reads as TGTGCCAGCAGCAGCTCGCCGTTAGCGGGGGCGAGTGAAGCTTTCTTT. Amino acid sequence: CASSSSPLAGASEAFF.

This clonotype was picked up many times. This chain links TRBV10-2 with TRBJ2-2; TRBD2 agrees at 8 bases. V dropped 7 bases and J dropped 6; count of bases not matched to a gene: 7. This CDR3 region has 14 residues. Germline lookup yields CDR1 WSHSY and CDR2 SAAADI. The chain's CDR3 is CASTGTSIPGELFF. DNA for the CDR3: TGCGCCAGCACCGGGACTAGTATTCCCGGGGAGCTGTTTTTT.

This clonotype was detected many times. V is TRBV29-1 and J is TRBJ2-7; 9 positions match TRBD1. The CDR3 sequence is 14 residues long. With 4 bases clipped from V and 3 bases from J, the junction kept 7 bases outside the gene matches. Germline V CDR1 and CDR2: SQVTM, ANQGSEA. In nucleotides, the CDR3 is TGCAGCGTTGTCGATTGGACAGGGGACTACGAGCAGTACTTC. It encodes CSVVDWTGDYEQYF.

This clonotype was found a few times. The J gene is TRBJ2-1, the V gene TRBV2; perhaps D is TRBD1 or TRBD2 (5 bases each). V dropped 6 bases and J dropped 9 bases, with 15 bases sitting between them. The CDR3 runs to 13 residues. Germline-derived CDR1 and CDR2 are SNHLY and FYNNEI. CDR3 sequence (DNA): TGTGCCAGCAGGCCCAGGGCCGAGGGTGAGCAGTTCTTC. This sequence encodes CASRPRAEGEQFF.

This rearrangement joins TRBV5-1 to TRBJ2-2, with a possible D match to TRBD2 (6 bases). V lost 5 bases and J 2 bases, leaving 13 bases between the germline ends. The CDR3 is made up of 15 amino acids. Germline CDR1 reads SGHRS; CDR2 reads YFSETQ. CDR3 sequence (DNA): TGCGCCAGCAGAGTAGGAGGGGCTAACACCGGGGAGCTGTTTTTT. Translated: CASRVGGANTGELFF.

This clonotype was seen repeatedly, ten times or more. The chain joins TRBV4-1 to TRBJ2-1; 10 bases are a match to TRBD2. From germline, CDR1 is MGHRA and CDR2 YSYEKL. Trimming cost V 4 bases and J 2 bases; bases outside gene matches: 8. The CDR3 length is 17 residues. CDR3 residues: CASSPRPSGRPYNEQFF. The CDR3 DNA follows: TGCGCCAGCAGCCCAAGGCCTAGCGGGAGACCCTACAATGAGCAGTTCTTC.